Listed below are T cell receptor beta chains from one sample, sequenced in a study of blood T cell repertoires in COVID-19. This table comes from immunoSEQ multiplex PCR, and its TCRdb copy is limited to in-frame clones, with some not included. The sample holds some 97,000 clones, under 90% seen once. The sample consisted of peripheral blood. These receptors were obtained from a human donor in a cohort sampled during active COVID-19. Each CDR3 is given with its conserved first and last residue. A D gene is named only where the DNA matches it firmly. Clone sizes are given selectively: once, few, many, or a class where the clone is expanded.

j_call d_call clone_size v_call cdr3_nt cdr3_aa
TRBJ1-1 . . TRBV4-1 TGCGCCAGCAGCCAGTTTGAGAGGGCTGAAGCTTTCTTT CASSQFERAEAFF
TRBJ1-2 . . TRBV20-1 TGCAGTGCTGGGACTGTCTATGGCTACACCTTC CSAGTVYGYTF
TRBJ2-1 TRBD1 . TRBV3-1/TRBV3-2 TGTGCCAGCAGTTCCGGGACAGGGGGCGGGGAGCAGTTCTTC CASSSGTGGGEQFF
TRBJ1-1 TRBD1 . TRBV29-1 TGCAGCGGGGGGGACAGTGCTGAAGCTTTCTTT CSGGDSAEAFF
TRBJ1-3 . . TRBV5-4 TGTGCCAGCAGCCCGGGGGTAATGAAGGAAAACACCATATATTTT CASSPGVMKENTIYF
TRBJ2-6 TRBD1 . TRBV5-6 TGTGCCAGCAGCTTTTTGCCAGGGGGCTCTGGGGCCAACGTCCTGACTTTC CASSFLPGGSGANVLTF
TRBJ2-1 . once TRBV15 TGTGCCACCAGTTTTGAAGGGGGACACAATGAGCAGTTCTTC CATSFEGGHNEQFF
TRBJ2-6 . . TRBV18 TGTGCCAGCTCACCACCTTTGTCCCTGTCCGGGGTAGTCCTGACTTTC CASSPPLSLSGVVLTF
TRBJ2-7 TRBD2 . TRBV18 TGTGCCAGCTCACCTGCTGGGGCCGGGGGGAAAGGAGAGCAGTACTTC CASSPAGAGGKGEQYF
TRBJ1-2 TRBD1 . TRBV9 TGTGCCAGCAGCCCCTCCGTGGGACAGGCGAACTATGGCTACACCTTC CASSPSVGQANYGYTF
TRBJ1-1 TRBD1 few TRBV5-4 TGTGCCAGCAGCTTCACAGGGGGGGAAGCTTTCTTT CASSFTGGEAFF
TRBJ2-1 TRBD2 . TRBV6-4 TGTGCCAGCAGTGCGGGGGGGCCGGCCGATGAGCAGTTCTTC CASSAGGPADEQFF
TRBJ2-7 . few TRBV18 TGTGCCAGCTCATTTGGAGGGAGTCGGAACGAGCAGTACTTC CASSFGGSRNEQYF
TRBJ2-2 TRBD2 . TRBV6-6 TGTGCCAGCAGTCAAAGTATTCCGGGACTAGCGGGATTCCTAAACACCGGGGAGCTGTTTTTT CASSQSIPGLAGFLNTGELFF
TRBJ2-6 TRBD1 . TRBV10-3 TGTGCCATCAGTGAAAAATATCAGGGGGTTAACTCTGGGGCCAACGTCCTGACTTTC CAISEKYQGVNSGANVLTF
TRBJ1-2 TRBD1 . TRBV7-2 TGTGCCAGCAGCTTAGTAGCCGGGACAGGGGGCTGGATCTATGGCTACACCTTC CASSLVAGTGGWIYGYTF
TRBJ1-4 TRBD1 . TRBV2 TGTGCCAGCAGATCAACAGGGGTTAATGAAAAACTGTTTTTT CASRSTGVNEKLFF
TRBJ2-2 . . TRBV6-5 TGTGCCAGCAGCCCCCTAAGTGGTGCTACCGGGGAGCTGTTTTTT CASSPLSGATGELFF
TRBJ1-3 TRBD1 . TRBV15 TGTGCCACCAGCAGAGAGACAGGGACTGGAAACACCATATATTTT CATSRETGTGNTIYF